The clone carrying this T cell receptor beta chain was recorded once. This specimen comes from a study of blood T cell repertoires in COVID-19. Study background: The United States, Italy and Spain supplied acute and convalescent COVID-19 samples. In each case, the material was cDNA or gDNA derived from T cells, B-cell-depleted T cells, or PBMCs.

How the authors handled the data: Amplification of reference gene primers provided the estimated nucleated cell counts. The repertoire was sequenced with immunoSEQ multiplex PCR; TCRdb's copy has only in-frame clones and lacks some. The DNA gave D and trimming, while V, J and clone size come from that table. The sample includes 18,000 or so clones, approximately 85% of them seen just once. Trimming cost V 6 bases and J 4 bases, with 16 bases left between them. Per the germline V gene, CDR1 is MNHNY and CDR2 is SVGAGI (reference sequence). CDR3 size: 15 residues. Sample: peripheral blood. The V and J genes are TRBV6-6 and TRBJ1-5; tentative D call: TRBD1 (5 bases). The origin of this receptor is a man in his forties with active or convalescent COVID-19. CDR3 sequence (DNA): TGTGCCAGCAGCCCAACCCAGGGAGGTAATCAGCCCCAGCATTTT. It codes for CASSPTQGGNQPQHF.